Following are 13 T cell receptor beta chains from one sample sequenced in a study of blood T cell repertoires in COVID-19. Sequencing was performed with immunoSEQ multiplex PCR; in TCRdb, only in-frame clones are kept and a portion is missing. Among about 76,000 clones, 70% to 90% were seen once, and the ten largest hold around 9.9%. Sequencing was carried out using peripheral blood. These receptors were taken from a man aged 60-69 years with COVID-19, enrolled during active disease.

J is TRBJ1-2 and V is TRBV7-5; TRBD1, as called in the table, went unchecked against the DNA. TRBV7-5 is described as a pseudogene. CDR3 length: 19 amino acids. CDR3: CVRSLENADRGPNLEGYTF. DNA for the CDR3: TGTGTCAGAAGCTTAGAGAATGCGGACAGGGGGCCTAATTTGGAAGGCTACACCTTC.

V and J are TRBV4-2 and TRBJ1-5; no firm D call. CDR1 and CDR2 (germline): LGHNA, YNFKEQ. The V and J ends lost 0 bases and 5 bases respectively, with 11 bases between them. The CDR3 spans 15 residues. In DNA, the CDR3 is TGTGCCAGCAGCCAAGATTTTGAGAGGGATCAGCCCCAGCATTTT. The encoded protein is CASSQDFERDQPQHF.

The J gene is TRBJ2-5, the V gene TRBV9, with D perhaps TRBD2 (6 bases). There are 13 residues in the CDR3. V lost 0 bases and J lost 5, with 8 bases in between. Germline V gene sequence: CDR1 SGDLS, CDR2 YYNGEE. The CDR3 coding sequence is TGTGCCAGCAGCGTAGGGGGGAGGGAGACCCAGTACTTC. This sequence encodes CASSVGGRETQYF.

The CDR3 DNA follows: TGTGCCTGGAGTGTATCTGTGGGACAGGGGATTGCCGAGCAGTACTTC. This codes for CAWSVSVGQGIAEQYF. The chain carries TRBV30 and TRBJ2-7; TRBD1 agrees at 10 bases. The trim removed 0 bases at V and 6 bases at J, leaving 11 bases unmatched. Germline loops: CDR1 GTSNPN, CDR2 SVGIG (reference sequence). The length of the CDR3 is 16 residues.

V and J are TRBV9 and TRBJ2-3; unclear D gene. Germline V gene lookup returns CDR1 SGDLS and CDR2 YYNGEE. The CDR3 consists of 13 residues. The germline V and J ends were trimmed by 1 base and 5 bases, with 8 bases remaining between them. The CDR3 sequence is CASSVQSVDTQYF. CDR3 DNA sequence: TGTGCCAGCAGCGTACAAAGCGTAGATACGCAGTATTTT. The full variable domain, in which reference TRBV9 and TRBJ2-3 provide the parts outside the CDR3, is DSGVTQTPKHLITATGQRVTLRCSPRSGDLSVYWYQQSLDQGLQFLIQYYNGEERAKGNILERFSAQQFPDLHSELNLSSLELGDSALYFCASSVQSVDTQYFGPGTRLTVL.

The chain recombines TRBV5-4 with TRBJ1-4, with no clear D. CDR1 and CDR2 from the germline V gene are SGHNT and YYREEE (reference sequence). V shed 1 base and J shed 2 bases, with 9 bases lying between them. This CDR3 contains 15 residues. CDR3 amino acids: CASSLNIPTNEKLFF. The DNA of the CDR3 is TGTGCCAGCAGCTTGAACATTCCCACTAATGAAAAACTGTTTTTT.

The chain couples TRBV7-2 to TRBJ2-5, with D possibly being TRBD2 (5 bases). This CDR3 has 16 residues. Per the germline V gene, CDR1 is SGHTA and CDR2 is FQGNSA. V lost 0 bases, J lost 2 bases, and 13 bases lay in between. The CDR3 DNA is TGTGCCAGCAGCTTAGCGGCTAGCAGTACTCAAGAGACCCAGTACTTC. This sequence encodes CASSLAASSTQETQYF.

This sequence joins TRBV4-1 and TRBJ1-4; no clear D. Trimming left V 4 bases short and J 4 bases short, with 13 bases between. The CDR3 consists of 15 residues. Germline CDR1 is MGHRA and CDR2 is YSYEKL. The CDR3 sequence: CASSRENYDNEKLFF. The CDR3 bases are TGCGCCAGCAGCCGCGAGAACTATGATAATGAAAAACTGTTTTTT.

This clone was found many times. The genes are TRBV7-9 and TRBJ2-3; TRBD2 is a possible D gene (5 bases). This CDR3 spans 15 amino acids. Trimming cost V 4 bases and J 2 bases, with 13 bases left between them. Germline CDR1 reads SEHNR; CDR2 reads FQNEAQ (reference sequence). CDR3 sequence (DNA): TGTGCCAGCAGCTCTACTAGGATCTACACAGATACGCAGTATTTT. Translated, it gives CASSSTRIYTDTQYF.

With respect to this clone: The germline gene is not matched at one end of the junction; a read error may be the cause. This rearrangement joins TRBV6-2 or TRBV6-3 to TRBJ2-7; D is uncertain. The CDR3 is made up of 12 amino acids. The germline V gene encodes CDR1 MNHEY and CDR2 SVGEGT. The CDR3 coding sequence is TGTGCCAGCAGTTACTCTGGGCCAGGATTTAACTTC. It codes for CASSYSGPGFNF.

The V gene is TRBV6-1, the J gene TRBJ1-5, with TRBD1 identical over 7 bases. V lost 2 bases and J lost 5; bases outside the gene matches: 6. Germline V CDR1 and CDR2: MNHNS, SASEGT. CDR3 length: 15 residues. The CDR3, as DNA: TGTGCCAGCAGTGAAATGAGACAGGGCGATCAGCCCCAGCATTTT. This encodes CASSEMRQGDQPQHF.

V gene TRBV30 combines with J gene TRBJ2-3; D possibly corresponds to TRBD2 (7 bases). The CDR3 length is 15 residues. The germline V gene encodes CDR1 GTSNPN and CDR2 SVGIG (reference sequence). Deletions cut 0 bases from V and 7 bases from J, with 17 bases between. The CDR3 nucleotides read TGTGCCTGGAGTGTAGGCGGGAGAAGGGGGAATACGCAGTATTTT. The encoded protein is CAWSVGGRRGNTQYF.

The chain carries TRBV5-1 and TRBJ2-2; 10 nucleotides line up with TRBD2. The CDR3 is 15 residues long. Germline V CDR1 and CDR2: SGHRS, YFSETQ. Trimming removed 7 bases from V and 1 base from J; junction bases left unmatched: 4. The CDR3 nucleotides read TGCGCCAGCTTTAGCGGGGGGCAGAACACCGGGGAGCTGTTTTTT. It yields the protein CASFSGGQNTGELFF.